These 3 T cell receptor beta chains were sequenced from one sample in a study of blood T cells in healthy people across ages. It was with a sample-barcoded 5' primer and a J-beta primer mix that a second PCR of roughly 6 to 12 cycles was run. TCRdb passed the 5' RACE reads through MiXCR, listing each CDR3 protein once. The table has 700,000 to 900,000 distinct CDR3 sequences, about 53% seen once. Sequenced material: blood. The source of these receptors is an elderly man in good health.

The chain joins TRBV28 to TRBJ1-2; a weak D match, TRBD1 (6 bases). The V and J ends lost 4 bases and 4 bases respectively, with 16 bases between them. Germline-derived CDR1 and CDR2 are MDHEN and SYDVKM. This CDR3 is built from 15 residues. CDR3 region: CASSSYRVTSYGYTF. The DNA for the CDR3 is TGTGCCAGCAGTTCTTACAGGGTGACTTCCTATGGCTACACCTTC.

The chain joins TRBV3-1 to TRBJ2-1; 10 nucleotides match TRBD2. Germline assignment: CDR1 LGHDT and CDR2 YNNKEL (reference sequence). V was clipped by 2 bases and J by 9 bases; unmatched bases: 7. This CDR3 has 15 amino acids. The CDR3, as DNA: TGTGCCAGCAGCCAAAGGACTAGCGGCAGACGTGAGCAGTTCTTC. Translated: CASSQRTSGRREQFF.

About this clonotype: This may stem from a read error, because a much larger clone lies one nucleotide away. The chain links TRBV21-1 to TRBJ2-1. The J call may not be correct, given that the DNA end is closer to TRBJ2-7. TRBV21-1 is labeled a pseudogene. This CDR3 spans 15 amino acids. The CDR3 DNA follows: TGTGCCAGCAGCAAAGAAGCAAGCTCCTACAATGAGCAGTACTTC. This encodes CASSKEASSYNEQYF.